This note documents a single TCR beta chain sequence. This sample was included in a study of blood T cell repertoires in COVID-19. Study information: Sites in the United States, Italy and Spain provided acute and convalescent COVID-19 samples. The cDNA or gDNA used as material had been derived from T cells, B-cell-depleted T cells, or PBMCs.

Under the authors' procedure: From reference gene primer amplification, estimates of nucleated cell counts were derived. Generated by immunoSEQ multiplex PCR, the TCRdb table keeps only in-frame clones and is missing some. For V, J and clone size, that table is used; D and trimming come from the DNA. The data show fewer than 100,000 clones, 90% to 95% seen once. This clonotype was obtained from a woman between 45 and 65 years old in a cohort sampled during active COVID-19. Sequenced: peripheral blood.

The CDR3 DNA reads TGTGCCAGCAGCCAAGATTGGCTAGAGCCCCACGAGCAGTACTTC. Its protein product is CASSQDWLEPHEQYF. The chain joins TRBV4-2 to TRBJ2-7; the D is unclear. This CDR3 comprises 15 residues. Germline CDR1 and CDR2: LGHNA and YNFKEQ. Deletions cut 0 bases from V and 5 bases from J, with 14 bases between.